This T cell receptor (beta chain) was recovered during a study of cytomegalovirus exposure and HLA in healthy donors. Overall study context: Tens of millions of unique TCRs from HLA-typed donors were held in an early release of data. Regarding the study as a whole: In a later analysis, TCR beta V- and J-gene trimming showed a link to a missense DCLRE1C variant. Among TCR beta chains, those listed as cytomegalovirus-associated numbered over 150.

About this clone: Its specificity is unknown.

Donors showed nominal health when sampled, although they likely had unrecorded immune exposures. Looked up from germline, CDR1 is SGDLS and CDR2 is YYNGEE. The CDR3 covers 15 residues. Trimming took 3 bases from V and 10 from J, leaving 20 bases between them. With 60 Vbeta and 13 Jbeta primers, the PCR was carried out. Measured with immunoSEQ multiplex PCR; TCRdb has only the in-frame clones, and not every one. The sample lists 150,000 to 160,000 clones; 74% were seen once. This TCR was recovered from a young man in good health and CMV-seronegative. Sequenced sample: PBMCs. This rearrangement joins TRBV9 to TRBJ2-1; D might be TRBD2 (5 bases). CDR3 sequence reads: CASSGPGVYVGEQFF. CDR3 sequence (DNA): TGTGCCAGCAGCGGACCCGGGGTCTATGTTGGCGAGCAGTTCTTC.